Below, 28 T cell receptor beta chains from the same sample are listed, as sequenced in a study of T cell changes during pregnancy in multiple sclerosis. Libraries were prepared by immunoSEQ multiplex PCR; TCRdb keeps only in-frame clonotypes and omits some of them. The sample includes approximately 50,000 clones, 90% to 95% seen only once; the top ten take 0.39%. Sequencing used CD4+ T cells from peripheral blood mononuclear cells, obtained after pregnancy. The receptors shown here come from a female donor with multiple sclerosis, enrolled in a pregnancy study.

The chain joins TRBV6-1 to TRBJ1-1; a possible D gene is TRBD1 (6 bases). Germline V gives CDR1 MNHNS, CDR2 SASEGT. The V and J ends lost 2 bases and 3 bases respectively, with 13 bases between them. The CDR3 sequence is 15 residues long. As DNA, the CDR3 is TGTGCCAGCAGTGAATGGGGGCTAGGGGACACTGAAGCTTTCTTT. This translates into CASSEWGLGDTEAFF.

This clone was detected only once. The chain has TRBV28 and TRBJ1-3; 7 nucleotides line up with TRBD1. CDR1 is MDHEN, CDR2 SYDVKM, per germline. V lost 5 bases, J lost 11 bases, and 15 bases stayed unmatched. The CDR3 sequence is 15 residues long. The CDR3, as DNA: TGTGCCAGCAGTAAAGCCGGGACAGAACGTTCCCCCATATATTTT. Amino acid sequence: CASSKAGTERSPIYF.

This clone has only one observation. The J gene is TRBJ2-7, the V gene TRBV27, with 7 bases that match TRBD1. CDR3 length: 13 amino acids. From germline, CDR1 is MNHEY and CDR2 SMNVEV (reference sequence). V dropped 6 bases and J dropped 2; count of bases not matched to a gene: 4. CDR3 in DNA: TGTGCCAGCAGACGAGGGACAGCCTACGAGCAGTACTTC. Translated: CASRRGTAYEQYF.

The J gene is TRBJ1-1, the V gene TRBV5-1; 8 bases agree with TRBD1. CDR3 length: 16 residues. In germline, CDR1 is SGHRS, CDR2 YFSETQ. The V and J ends lost 5 bases and 5 bases, in that order; junction bases with no gene match: 14. The CDR3 DNA sequence: TGCGCCAGCAGGGGACAGGACCACGCCCGGAGGACTGAAGCTTTCTTT. Translating it yields CASRGQDHARRTEAFF.

The genes are TRBV6-1 and TRBJ1-5; D is uncertain. Between the trimmed V and J ends, which lost 9 bases and 3 bases, there was a span of 15 bases. The germline V gene has CDR1 MNHNS and CDR2 SASEGT. The CDR3 is 14 residues long. In nucleotides, the CDR3 is TGTGCCAGAACCGGGGAAAAGACCAATCAGCCCCAGCATTTT. Translating it yields CARTGEKTNQPQHF.

The CDR3 coding sequence is TGTGCCAGCAGCTTTCAAGCGGGAGGCGTGGCCGGGTCAGATACGCAGTATTTT. This sequence encodes CASSFQAGGVAGSDTQYF. This chain joins TRBV11-2 and TRBJ2-3, with 9 bases identical to TRBD2. In germline, CDR1 is SGHAT, CDR2 FQNNGV. The junction had 14 bases not matched to a gene; V was cut back by 3 bases and J by 4 bases. This CDR3 is built from 18 residues. The full variable domain, with the rest looked up from reference TRBV11-2 and TRBJ2-3, is EAGVAQSPRYKIIEKRQSVAFWCNPISGHATLYWYQQILGQGPKLLIQFQNNGVVDDSQLPKDRFSAERLKGVDSTLKIQPAKLEDSAVYLCASSFQAGGVAGSDTQYFGPGTRLTVL.

The V gene is TRBV6-5, the J gene TRBJ1-1, with D hard to call. The CDR3 length is 12 residues. CDR1 and CDR2 (germline): MNHEY, SVGAGI. V lost 6 bases and J lost 3, with 8 bases in between. CDR3 residues: CASSSQDTEAFF. CDR3 DNA sequence: TGTGCCAGCAGCTCACAAGACACTGAAGCTTTCTTT.

This chain links TRBV29-1 with TRBJ2-5; D might be TRBD2 (5 bases). Per germline, CDR1 SQVTM and CDR2 ANQGSEA. The CDR3 runs 12 residues. Trimming removed 6 bases from V and 0 bases from J, with 8 bases in between. CDR3 in amino acids: CSVRGYQETQYF. Here the CDR3 DNA reads TGCAGCGTCCGAGGGTACCAAGAGACCCAGTACTTC.

The J gene is TRBJ2-1, the V gene TRBV6-6; a possible D gene is TRBD1 (6 bases). This CDR3 contains 14 residues. Germline assignment: CDR1 MNHNY and CDR2 SVGAGI (reference sequence). Trimming pared 6 bases from V and 1 base from J, leaving 10 bases between. DNA for the CDR3: TGTGCCAGCAGAAACAGGGATTCCTACAATGAGCAGTTCTTC. This gives the protein CASRNRDSYNEQFF.

The genes are TRBV21-1 and TRBJ1-2. TRBV21-1 constitutes a pseudogene. This CDR3 is built from 17 residues. CDR3 nucleotides: TGTGCCAGCAGCAAAGAGCGGGTAGACAGATCTTTACTTGGCTACACCTTC. Translating gives CASSKERVDRSLLGYTF.

V usage is TRBV6-1 and J usage is TRBJ2-1; TRBD2 aligns across 7 bases. With 6 bases clipped from V and 8 bases from J, the junction kept 4 bases outside the gene matches. CDR3 length: 12 amino acids. CDR1 is MNHNS and CDR2 is SASEGT in the germline V gene. For the CDR3, the DNA is TGTGCCAGCAGCCTTGGGAGGGATGAGCAGTTCTTC. Protein product: CASSLGRDEQFF.

The chain employs TRBV27 and TRBJ2-7, with TRBD1 matching over 8 bases. CDR1 and CDR2 from the germline V gene are MNHEY and SMNVEV (reference sequence). CDR3 length: 14 residues. With 6 bases clipped from V and 0 bases from J, the junction kept 4 bases outside the gene matches. CDR3 nucleotide sequence: TGTGCCAGCAGGCGACAGGGGATCTCCTACGAGCAGTACTTC. It specifies CASRRQGISYEQYF.

This chain joins TRBV11-2 and TRBJ2-7; a possible D gene is TRBD1 (5 bases). The CDR3 sequence is 15 residues long. Trimming left V 1 base short and J 1 base short, with 11 bases between. The germline gives CDR1 SGHAT, CDR2 FQNNGV. CDR3 in DNA: TGTGCCAGCAGCTTAGTGGGGCAGTCTTCCTACGAGCAGTACTTC. Translated, it gives CASSLVGQSSYEQYF.

The genes are TRBV6-1 and TRBJ2-2; possible D gene TRBD2, 6 bases. Trimming stripped 2 bases from V and 2 bases from J, with 9 bases between. The CDR3 consists of 15 residues. CDR1 is MNHNS, CDR2 SASEGT, per germline. For the CDR3, the DNA is TGTGCCAGCAGTGAAATAGCGGTCAACACCGGGGAGCTGTTTTTT. Translation gives CASSEIAVNTGELFF.

The gene calls are TRBV5-1 and TRBJ1-4; weak D call: TRBD1 (5 bases). Germline CDR1 is SGHRS and CDR2 is YFSETQ. Trimming shortened V by 3 bases and J by 0 bases, and 9 bases separated the two germline ends. The CDR3 sequence is 15 residues long. CDR3 protein: CASSYDSATNEKLFF. The CDR3 DNA is TGCGCCAGCAGCTACGACAGTGCAACTAATGAAAAACTGTTTTTT.

The chain recombines TRBV30 with TRBJ2-2; 10 positions match TRBD2. There are 15 residues in the CDR3. CDR1 is GTSNPN and CDR2 is SVGIG in the germline V gene (reference sequence). V shed 4 bases and J 1 base; nucleotides not matched to a gene: 3. The CDR3 coding sequence is TGTGCCTGGACACTAGCGGGGTTGAACACCGGGGAGCTGTTTTTT. This encodes CAWTLAGLNTGELFF.

The J gene is TRBJ2-3, the V gene TRBV7-6; 11 positions match TRBD2. The trim removed 6 bases at V and 4 bases at J, leaving 9 bases unmatched. CDR1 SGHVS and CDR2 FNYEAQ come from the germline V gene. The CDR3 is 16 amino acids. This chain's CDR3 is CASRHIAGGPSDTQYF. The CDR3 DNA sequence: TGTGCCAGCAGACACATAGCGGGAGGGCCTTCAGATACGCAGTATTTT.

The chain couples TRBV27 to TRBJ2-1; the match to TRBD2 covers 8 bases. CDR1 MNHEY and CDR2 SMNVEV come from the germline V gene (reference sequence). This CDR3 has 17 residues. V trimming: 2 bases; J trimming: 10 bases; junction bases outside the gene matches: 16. The CDR3 DNA is TGTGCCAGCAGTTTAGACCCCCCCGGGAGGGCCCCCTCGGAGCAGTTCTTC. It codes for CASSLDPPGRAPSEQFF.

The chain carries TRBV7-2 and TRBJ2-2, with 10 bases lining up with TRBD1. The V gene's germline CDR1 is SGHTA and CDR2 FQGNSA. The CDR3 contains 15 residues. J lost 5 bases, V lost 7 bases, and 7 bases had no gene match. This CDR3 reads CASNPGQGTTGELFF. CDR3 coding DNA: TGTGCCAGCAACCCGGGACAGGGGACGACCGGGGAGCTGTTTTTT.

The gene calls are TRBV30 and TRBJ1-1; tentative D call: TRBD1 (6 bases). Germline V lookup: CDR1 GTSNPN, CDR2 SVGIG (reference sequence). Trimming took off 4 bases at V and 5 bases at J, with 11 bases between the two ends. This CDR3 contains 12 residues. The CDR3 sequence is CAWNSQGTEAFF. CDR3 DNA: TGTGCCTGGAACAGCCAGGGGACTGAAGCTTTCTTT.

J is TRBJ2-7 and V is TRBV27; TRBD1 aligns across 8 bases. V dropped 2 bases and J dropped 4; count of bases not matched to a gene: 4. The germline V gene encodes CDR1 MNHEY and CDR2 SMNVEV (reference sequence). CDR3 length equals 14 residues. The CDR3, as DNA: TGTGCCAGCAGTTTAGGGGACAGGATGTACGAGCAGTACTTC. It is translated as CASSLGDRMYEQYF.

The chain uses TRBV27 and TRBJ2-5; TRBD1 matches at 8 bases. The trim removed 6 bases at V and 1 base at J, leaving 7 bases unmatched. Germline V CDR1 and CDR2: MNHEY, SMNVEV (reference sequence). CDR3 length: 15 residues. The DNA of the CDR3 is TGTGCCAGCAGGCCAGGGGGCCGCCTCCAAGAGACCCAGTACTTC. Translated: CASRPGGRLQETQYF.

The J gene is TRBJ2-1, the V gene TRBV7-2; D might be TRBD1 (6 bases). V lost 3 bases and J 7 bases, leaving 13 bases between the germline ends. CDR3 size: 14 residues. The germline gives CDR1 SGHTA, CDR2 FQGNSA. The CDR3 coding sequence is TGTGCCAGCAGCTTTGGGCAGGGGTGGAATGAGCAGTTCTTC. This encodes CASSFGQGWNEQFF.

The chain joins TRBV9 to TRBJ2-7; a possible D gene is TRBD2 (6 bases). Germline CDR1 and CDR2: SGDLS and YYNGEE. CDR3 length: 17 amino acids. Trimming left V 2 bases short and J 1 base short, with 19 bases between. The CDR3 DNA sequence: TGTGCCAGCAGCGTTTCCGCTGGGGGTAGCGGATCCTACGAGCAGTACTTC. Translated: CASSVSAGGSGSYEQYF.

This chain links TRBV30 with TRBJ1-2; TRBD1 matches at 10 bases. The germline gives CDR1 GTSNPN, CDR2 SVGIG (reference sequence). The J segment lost 6 bases and the V segment lost 4 bases, leaving 17 bases of the junction unmatched. This CDR3 is built from 17 residues. CDR3 nucleotide sequence: TGTGCCTGGATCGGGCCCCATCCGGGACAGGGGTTCCATGGCTACACCTTC. Residues: CAWIGPHPGQGFHGYTF.

The gene calls are TRBV4-1 and TRBJ2-1, with 9 bases aligning to TRBD2. The CDR3 sequence is 15 residues long. The ends lost 1 base at V and 9 bases at J; junction bases unmatched: 7. Germline lookup yields CDR1 MGHRA and CDR2 YSYEKL. This CDR3 reads CASSQGLAGPREQFF. In DNA form, the CDR3 reads TGCGCCAGCAGCCAAGGCCTAGCGGGACCCCGTGAGCAGTTCTTC.

The chain joins TRBV29-1 to TRBJ1-2; 12 nucleotides match TRBD1. The V and J ends lost 7 bases and 8 bases, in that order; junction bases with no gene match: 11. Germline V gene lookup returns CDR1 SQVTM and CDR2 ANQGSEA. CDR3 length: 14 residues. The chain's CDR3 is CSALRGQGAEGYTF. CDR3 coding DNA: TGCAGCGCTCTGAGGGGACAGGGGGCGGAAGGCTACACCTTC.

V usage is TRBV6-1 and J usage is TRBJ2-5; 7 bases map to TRBD1. The CDR3 runs 14 residues. Germline assignment: CDR1 MNHNS and CDR2 SASEGT. V lost 8 bases and J lost 2; bases outside the gene matches: 8. Here the CDR3 DNA reads TGTGCCAGCTTTCGACAGACAGGGCAAGAGACCCAGTACTTC. Translation: CASFRQTGQETQYF.